The entry below gives a single T cell receptor (beta chain) sequence along with its context. Its antigen is as yet unknown. Libraries were prepared by immunoSEQ multiplex PCR; TCRdb keeps only in-frame clonotypes and omits some of them. The data show 150,000 to 180,000 clones, around nine tenths seen once. These data originate in a study of cytomegalovirus exposure and HLA in healthy donors. Study context: The 130 or so validation repertoires, a later analysis reported, used the same platform as the approximately 730 repertoires from the first cohort.

Overall study results and limits: The investigators catalogued 150 to 200 TCR beta chains as cytomegalovirus-associated.

The V gene end was trimmed by 8 bases and the J gene end by 7 bases; junction bases not matched to a gene: 8. The CDR3 totals 14 residues. Germline loops: CDR1 WSHSY, CDR2 SAAADI. The donors were members of the roughly 120-subject validation cohort (separate from the approximately 650-subject first cohort). This clonotype was sampled from a man younger than 35 in good health and CMV-seropositive. Input material: PBMCs. The chain uses TRBV10-2 and TRBJ2-1, with 10 bases identical to TRBD2. CDR3 DNA sequence: TGCGCCAGCTGCCTAGCGGGAGATAAGAATGAGCAGTTCTTC. This encodes CASCLAGDKNEQFF.